The 5 T cell receptor beta chains presented below share a single source sample, sequenced in a study of CD8+ T cells in alopecia areata. TCR sequencing used cDNA made by reverse transcription of extracted RNA. TCRdb's table, derived via immunoSEQ multiplex PCR, lists solely in-frame clones and lacks some. The sample has 150,000 or so clones, around 47% seen once; the top ten hold around 6.8%. The sample was CD4+ T cells sorted from blood. The receptors come from a human donor with alopecia areata.

The CDR3 nucleotides read TGTGCCAGCAGCTTGCCACTAGCGGGAGCCTACGAGCAGTACTTC. Its translation: CASSLPLAGAYEQYF. The genes are TRBV7-9 and TRBJ2-7; 11 nucleotides match TRBD2. This CDR3 is 15 amino acids long. The ends lost 3 bases at V and 2 bases at J; junction bases unmatched: 3. Looked up from germline, CDR1 is SEHNR and CDR2 is FQNEAQ (reference sequence).

The V call is TRBV5-1, the J call TRBJ2-1, with 10 bases lining up with TRBD2. The CDR3 loop spans 15 amino acids. Germline V gives CDR1 SGHRS, CDR2 YFSETQ. Trimming cost V 0 bases and J 9 bases; bases outside gene matches: 6. CDR3 region: CASSLGLAGVAEQFF. The CDR3 DNA sequence: TGCGCCAGCAGCTTGGGGCTAGCGGGAGTGGCTGAGCAGTTCTTC.

This clone was observed a few times. The rearrangement uses TRBV7-9 and TRBJ2-1, with 16 nucleotides matching TRBD2. Germline CDR1 and CDR2: SEHNR and FQNEAQ (reference sequence). The CDR3 spans 15 residues. The V segment lost 5 bases and the J segment 9 bases; nucleotides outside the gene matches: 4. The CDR3: CASSPGLAGGIEQFF. In DNA, the CDR3 is TGTGCCAGCAGCCCGGGACTAGCGGGAGGGATTGAGCAGTTCTTC. Full variable domain (rest looked up from reference TRBV7-9 and TRBJ2-1): DTGVSQNPRHKITKRGQNVTFRCDPISEHNRLYWYRQTLGQGPEFLTYFQNEAQLEKSRLLSDRFSAERPKGSFSTLEIQRTEQGDSAMYLCASSPGLAGGIEQFFGPGTRLTVL.

J is TRBJ2-7 and V is TRBV29-1; D perhaps matches TRBD1 (6 bases). The CDR3 extends over 12 amino acids. Germline CDR1 is SQVTM and CDR2 is ANQGSEA. The germline V and J ends were trimmed by 2 bases and 6 bases, with 11 bases remaining between them. CDR3: CSVEYTGFEQYF. In nucleotides, the CDR3 is TGCAGCGTTGAATATACAGGGTTCGAGCAGTACTTC.

CDR3: CASSLVTRSAQYF. As DNA, the CDR3 is TGTGCCAGCAGCTTGGTTACACGGAGTGCCCAGTACTTC. The rearrangement uses TRBV5-4 and TRBJ2-5; D not resolved. The CDR3 length is 13 residues. Per germline, CDR1 SGHNT and CDR2 YYREEE (reference sequence). V shed 0 bases and J shed 9 bases, with 12 bases lying between them.